The clone carrying this TCR beta chain turned up a few times. J was trimmed by 7 bases and V by 6 bases; bases with no gene match: 7. The CDR3 extends over 14 amino acids. Per the germline V gene, CDR1 is MNHEY and CDR2 is SVGAGI. The data derive from a study of blood T cell repertoires in COVID-19. The table came from immunoSEQ multiplex PCR; TCRdb's copy has only in-frame clones and leaves some out. This sample has under 250,000 clones; around 83% occur once, and the top ten carry roughly 8.7%. This receptor was identified in a man aged 40-49 years with active or convalescent COVID-19. This chain uses TRBV6-5 with TRBJ1-4, with 8 positions matching TRBD1. The sequencing sample was made of peripheral blood. In nucleotides, the CDR3 is TGTGCCAGCAGCTCCGGGACAGGTGCTGAAAAACTGTTTTTT. This sequence encodes CASSSGTGAEKLFF.